This is a list of T cell receptor beta chains from one sample in a study of Tregs in tolerant kidney transplant recipients. TCRdb's copy holds only in-frame clones and misses some; the assay was immunoSEQ multiplex PCR. The sample consists of 110,000 or so clones, roughly nine tenths of them appearing once. Material: CD4+ T cells from blood. Source of these receptors: a human donor in good health. Each CDR3 is given with its conserved first and last residue. The D gene is left open where the match is weak. The size entry is marked missing in some rows and otherwise reads once, few, many or a size class.

v_gene	j_gene	abundance	d_gene	CDR3aa	CDR3nt
TRBV7-9	TRBJ2-7	-	TRBD2	CASSLGGPYEQYF	TGTGCCAGCAGCCTGGGAGGGCCCTACGAGCAGTACTTC
TRBV9	TRBJ2-7	-	TRBD2	CASSVDSGGTYEQYF	TGTGCCAGCAGCGTAGACAGCGGGGGGACCTACGAGCAGTACTTC
TRBV11-2	TRBJ1-1	-	-	CASSLVGLGTEAFF	TGTGCCAGCAGCTTAGTGGGTCTCGGCACTGAAGCTTTCTTT
TRBV30	TRBJ2-6	-	-	CAGGGRDRIAFSGANVLTF	TGTGCGGGGGGTGGAAGGGATCGTATCGCTTTCTCTGGGGCCAACGTCCTGACTTTC
TRBV7-9	TRBJ2-7	-	-	CASSLVPQFYEQYF	TGTGCCAGCAGCTTAGTACCACAGTTCTACGAGCAGTACTTC
TRBV5-1	TRBJ1-1	-	-	CASSLDSEAFF	TGCGCCAGCAGCCTGGACTCTGAAGCTTTCTTT
TRBV4-1	TRBJ1-1	-	-	CASSQDFWGMRQKSADTEAFF	TGCGCCAGCAGCCAAGATTTTTGGGGAATGAGACAGAAAAGTGCGGACACTGAAGCTTTCTTT
TRBV5-6	TRBJ2-7	-	TRBD1	CATNRGVTGEQYF	TGTGCCACCAACAGGGGAGTGACGGGGGAGCAGTACTTC
TRBV19	TRBJ1-5	-	-	CASVRDSRTLQPQHF	TGTGCCAGTGTCCGGGACTCCAGAACTCTTCAGCCCCAGCATTTT
TRBV4-2	TRBJ2-3	-	-	CASSQGGPDRTDTQYF	TGTGCCAGCAGCCAAGGCGGACCGGACCGCACAGATACGCAGTATTTT
TRBV18	TRBJ2-7	once	TRBD1	CASDSGTGVEQYF	TGTGCCAGCGATTCCGGGACAGGGGTCGAGCAGTACTTC
TRBV6-1	TRBJ2-3	-	TRBD2	CASSGVAGSTDTQYF	TGTGCCAGCAGTGGGGTAGCGGGAAGCACAGATACGCAGTATTTT
TRBV29-1	TRBJ1-4	-	-	CSVGRANEKLFF	TGCAGCGTTGGACGGGCTAATGAAAAACTGTTTTTT
TRBV7-2	TRBJ2-4	-	-	CASSLSRDDIQYF	TGTGCCAGCAGCTTATCCAGGGATGACATTCAGTACTTC
TRBV5-6	TRBJ2-1	-	TRBD2	CASSLTGGYNEQFF	TGTGCCAGCAGCTTGACGGGGGGTTACAATGAGCAGTTCTTC
TRBV10-3	TRBJ2-3	-	TRBD1	CAISESGNRGVTDTQYF	TGTGCCATCAGTGAGTCAGGAAACAGGGGAGTCACAGATACGCAGTATTTT
TRBV5-1	TRBJ1-4	once	-	CASRQGSLEKLFF	TGCGCCAGCAGACAGGGATCGTTGGAAAAACTGTTTTTT
TRBV5-1	TRBJ2-1	-	-	CASSLGSGTYNEQFF	TGCGCCAGCAGCTTGGGTTCGGGAACCTACAATGAGCAGTTCTTC
TRBV7-8	TRBJ2-5	-	TRBD1	CASSRPDFRGPKILQETQYF	TGTGCCAGCAGCCGCCCAGATTTCAGGGGGCCGAAAATACTCCAAGAGACCCAGTACTTC
TRBV15	TRBJ1-1	-	-	CATSRERGFTMNTEAFF	TGTGCCACCAGCAGAGAGCGGGGTTTTACCATGAACACTGAAGCTTTCTTT
TRBV4-1	TRBJ1-1	-	-	CASSPESGAMNTEAFF	TGCGCCAGCAGCCCCGAATCGGGTGCCATGAACACTGAAGCTTTCTTT
TRBV11-2	TRBJ1-1	-	-	CASSPADLGGTEAFF	TGTGCCAGCAGCCCCGCTGACCTGGGGGGCACTGAAGCTTTCTTT
TRBV6-5	TRBJ2-2	-	-	CASSYQTSIDTGELFF	TGTGCCAGCAGTTACCAGACTAGTATTGACACCGGGGAGCTGTTTTTT
TRBV30	TRBJ2-7	once	-	CAWSIPGTPAYEQYF	TGTGCCTGGAGTATTCCCGGGACACCTGCCTACGAGCAGTACTTC